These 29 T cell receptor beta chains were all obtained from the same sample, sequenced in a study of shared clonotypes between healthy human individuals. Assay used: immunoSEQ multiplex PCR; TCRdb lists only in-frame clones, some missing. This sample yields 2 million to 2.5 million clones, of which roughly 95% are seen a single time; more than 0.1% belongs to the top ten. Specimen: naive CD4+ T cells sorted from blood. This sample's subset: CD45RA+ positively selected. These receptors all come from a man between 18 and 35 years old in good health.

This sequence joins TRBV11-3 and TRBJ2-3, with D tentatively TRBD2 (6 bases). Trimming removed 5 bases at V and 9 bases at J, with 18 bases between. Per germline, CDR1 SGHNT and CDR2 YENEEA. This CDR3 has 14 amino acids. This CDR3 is CASSLEGLRSTQYF. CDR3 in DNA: TGTGCCAGCAGCCTGGAGGGACTGCGAAGCACGCAGTATTTT.

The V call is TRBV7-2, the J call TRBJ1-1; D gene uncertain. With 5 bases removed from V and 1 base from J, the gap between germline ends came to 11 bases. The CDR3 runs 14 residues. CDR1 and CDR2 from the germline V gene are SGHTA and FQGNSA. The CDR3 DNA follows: TGTGCCAGCAGCCACCCCACAACGAACACTGAAGCTTTCTTT. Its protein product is CASSHPTTNTEAFF.

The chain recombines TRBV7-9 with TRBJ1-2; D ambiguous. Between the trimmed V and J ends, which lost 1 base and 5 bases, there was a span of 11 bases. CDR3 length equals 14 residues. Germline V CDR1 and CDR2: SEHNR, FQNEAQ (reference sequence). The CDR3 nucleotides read TGTGCCAGCAGCTTAGGTCCGGACGGGTATGGCTACACCTTC. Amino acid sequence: CASSLGPDGYGYTF.

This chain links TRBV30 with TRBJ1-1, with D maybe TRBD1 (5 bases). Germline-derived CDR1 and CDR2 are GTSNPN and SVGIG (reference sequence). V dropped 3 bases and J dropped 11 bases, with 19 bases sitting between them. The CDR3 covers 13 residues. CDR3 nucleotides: TGTGCCTGGAGAGACGCTGCGAGGGAGGGGGCTTTCTTT. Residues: CAWRDAAREGAFF.

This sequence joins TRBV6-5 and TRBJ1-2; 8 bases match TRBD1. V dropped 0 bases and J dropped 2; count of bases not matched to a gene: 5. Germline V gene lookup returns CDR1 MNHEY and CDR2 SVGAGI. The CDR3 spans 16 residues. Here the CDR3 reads CASSYSPGGLNYGYTF. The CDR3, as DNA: TGTGCCAGCAGTTACTCGCCAGGGGGCCTAAACTATGGCTACACCTTC.

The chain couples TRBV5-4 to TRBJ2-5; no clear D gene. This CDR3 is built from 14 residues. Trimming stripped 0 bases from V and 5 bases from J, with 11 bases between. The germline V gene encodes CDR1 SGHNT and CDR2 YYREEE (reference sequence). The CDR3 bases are TGTGCCAGCAGCTTGGGTTCATTAGGGGAGACCCAGTACTTC. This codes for CASSLGSLGETQYF.

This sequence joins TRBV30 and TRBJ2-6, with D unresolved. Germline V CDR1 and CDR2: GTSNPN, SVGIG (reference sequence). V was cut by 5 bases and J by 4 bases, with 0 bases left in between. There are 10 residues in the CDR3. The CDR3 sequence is CAWGANVLTF. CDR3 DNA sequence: TGTGCCTGGGGGGCCAACGTCCTGACTTTC.

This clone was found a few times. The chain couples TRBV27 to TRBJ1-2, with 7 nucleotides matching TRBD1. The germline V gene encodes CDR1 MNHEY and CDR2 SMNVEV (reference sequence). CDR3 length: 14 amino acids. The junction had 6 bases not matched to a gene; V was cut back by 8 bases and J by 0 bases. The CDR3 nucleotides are TGTGCCAGCCGACAAGGGGGCTCTAACTATGGCTACACCTTC. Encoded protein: CASRQGGSNYGYTF.

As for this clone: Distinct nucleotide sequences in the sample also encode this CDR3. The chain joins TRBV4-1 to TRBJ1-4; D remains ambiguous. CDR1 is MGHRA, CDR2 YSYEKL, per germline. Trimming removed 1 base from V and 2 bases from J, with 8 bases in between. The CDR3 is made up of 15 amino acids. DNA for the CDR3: TGCGCCAGCAGCCAAGGAGGCGGGACTAATGAAAAACTGTTTTTT. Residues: CASSQGGGTNEKLFF.

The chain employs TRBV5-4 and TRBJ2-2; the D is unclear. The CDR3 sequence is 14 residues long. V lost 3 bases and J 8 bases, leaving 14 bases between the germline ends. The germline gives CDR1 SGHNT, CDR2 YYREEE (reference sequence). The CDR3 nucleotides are TGTGCCAGCAGCTCCCCAGTAAACGGGGGGGAGCTGTTTTTT. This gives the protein CASSSPVNGGELFF.

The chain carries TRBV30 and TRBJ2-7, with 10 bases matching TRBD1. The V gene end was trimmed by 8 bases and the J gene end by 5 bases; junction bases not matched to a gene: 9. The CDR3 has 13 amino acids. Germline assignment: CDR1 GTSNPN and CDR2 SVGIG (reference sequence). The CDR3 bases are TGTGCCGGCGACAGGGGGCGCGGGAACGAGCAGTACTTC. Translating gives CAGDRGRGNEQYF.

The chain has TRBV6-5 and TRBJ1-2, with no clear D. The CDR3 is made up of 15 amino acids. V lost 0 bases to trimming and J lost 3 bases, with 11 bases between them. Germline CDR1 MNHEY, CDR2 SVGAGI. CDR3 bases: TGTGCCAGCAGTTACTCTTTCGACCCGGACTATGGCTACACCTTC. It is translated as CASSYSFDPDYGYTF.

DNA for the CDR3: TGTGCCAGCAGCTTAAAGGGGGGGCCAAACAACCCCCAGGAAGCTTTCTTT. This encodes CASSLKGGPNNPQEAFF. The chain is built from TRBV7-9 and TRBJ1-1, with TRBD1 as a possible D gene (6 bases). The CDR3 is 17 amino acids. V was clipped by 2 bases and J by 8 bases, with 24 bases between them. Germline assignment: CDR1 SEHNR and CDR2 FQNEAQ (reference sequence).

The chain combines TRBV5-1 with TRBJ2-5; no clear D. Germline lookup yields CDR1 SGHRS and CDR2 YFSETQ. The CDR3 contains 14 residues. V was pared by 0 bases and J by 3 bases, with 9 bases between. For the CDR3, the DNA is TGCGCCAGCAGCTTGGAAAGGGTAGAAGAGACCCAGTACTTC. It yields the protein CASSLERVEETQYF.

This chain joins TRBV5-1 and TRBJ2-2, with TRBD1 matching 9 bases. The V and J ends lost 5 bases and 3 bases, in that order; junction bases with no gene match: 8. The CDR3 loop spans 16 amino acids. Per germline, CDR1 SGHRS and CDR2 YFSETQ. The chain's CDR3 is CASSRPGQGYTGELFF. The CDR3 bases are TGCGCCAGCAGTCGCCCCGGACAGGGGTACACCGGGGAGCTGTTTTTT.

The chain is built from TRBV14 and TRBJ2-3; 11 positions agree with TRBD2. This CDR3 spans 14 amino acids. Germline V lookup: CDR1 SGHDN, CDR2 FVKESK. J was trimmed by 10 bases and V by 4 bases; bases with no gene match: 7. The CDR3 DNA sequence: TGTGCCAGCAGCCTCATAGCGGGAGGGGGGCCGCAGTATTTT. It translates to CASSLIAGGGPQYF.

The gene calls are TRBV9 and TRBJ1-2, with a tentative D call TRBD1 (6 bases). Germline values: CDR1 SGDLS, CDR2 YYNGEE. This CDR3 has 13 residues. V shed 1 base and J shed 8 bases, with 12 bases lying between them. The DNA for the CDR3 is TGTGCCAGCAGCGTACAACCAGGGGACGGCTACACCTTC. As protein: CASSVQPGDGYTF.

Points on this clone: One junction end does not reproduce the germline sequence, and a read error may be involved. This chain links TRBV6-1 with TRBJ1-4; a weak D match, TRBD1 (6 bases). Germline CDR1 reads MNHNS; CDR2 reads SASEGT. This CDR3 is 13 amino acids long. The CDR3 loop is CASSEALRGHVIF. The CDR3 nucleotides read TGTGCCAGCAGTGAAGCGCTTCGGGGACATGTGATTTTT.

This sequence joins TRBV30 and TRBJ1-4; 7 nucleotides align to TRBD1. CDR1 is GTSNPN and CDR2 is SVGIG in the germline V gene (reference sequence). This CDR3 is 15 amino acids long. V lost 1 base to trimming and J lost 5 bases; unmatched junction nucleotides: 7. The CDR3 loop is CAWSGPGTVNEKLFF. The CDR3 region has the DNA TGTGCCTGGAGTGGCCCCGGGACAGTCAATGAAAAACTGTTTTTT.

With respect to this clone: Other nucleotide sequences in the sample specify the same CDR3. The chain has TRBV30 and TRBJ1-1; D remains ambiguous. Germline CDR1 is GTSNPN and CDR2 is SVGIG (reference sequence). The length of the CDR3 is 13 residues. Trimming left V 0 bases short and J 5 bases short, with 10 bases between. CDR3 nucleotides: TGTGCCTGGAGTGTTGGTGGAATAACTGAAGCTTTCTTT. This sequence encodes CAWSVGGITEAFF.

This chain's CDR3 is CAWSGDSKNIQYF. CDR3 nucleotide sequence: TGTGCCTGGAGCGGGGACAGCAAAAACATTCAGTACTTC. The V and J genes are TRBV30 and TRBJ2-4; 7 bases align to TRBD1. The length of the CDR3 is 13 residues. J lost 3 bases, V lost 3 bases, and 2 bases had no gene match. Per the germline V gene, CDR1 is GTSNPN and CDR2 is SVGIG (reference sequence).

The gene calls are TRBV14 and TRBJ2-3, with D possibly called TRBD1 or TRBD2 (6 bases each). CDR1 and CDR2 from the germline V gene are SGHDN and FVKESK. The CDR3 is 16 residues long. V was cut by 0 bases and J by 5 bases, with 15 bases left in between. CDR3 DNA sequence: TGTGCCAGCAGCCAAGATAGTGGGGGGCATGGAGATACGCAGTATTTT. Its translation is CASSQDSGGHGDTQYF.

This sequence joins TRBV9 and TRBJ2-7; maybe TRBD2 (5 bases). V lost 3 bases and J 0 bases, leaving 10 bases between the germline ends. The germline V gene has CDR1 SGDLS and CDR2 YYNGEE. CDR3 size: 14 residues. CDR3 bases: TGTGCCAGCAGCGAGGACGGAGGCTCCTACGAGCAGTACTTC. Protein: CASSEDGGSYEQYF.

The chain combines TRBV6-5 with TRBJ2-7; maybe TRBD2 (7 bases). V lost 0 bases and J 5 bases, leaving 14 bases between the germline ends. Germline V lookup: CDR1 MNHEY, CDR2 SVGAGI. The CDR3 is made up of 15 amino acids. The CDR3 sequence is CASSYSTGGAHEQYF. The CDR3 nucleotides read TGTGCCAGCAGTTACTCCACGGGGGGCGCTCACGAGCAGTACTTC.

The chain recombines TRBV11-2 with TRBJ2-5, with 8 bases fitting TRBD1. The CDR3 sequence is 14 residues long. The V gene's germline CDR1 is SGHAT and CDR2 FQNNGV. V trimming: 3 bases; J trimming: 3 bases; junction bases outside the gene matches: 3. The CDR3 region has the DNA TGTGCCAGCAGCTTCCCAGGGGGCGAAGAGACCCAGTACTTC. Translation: CASSFPGGEETQYF.

The CDR3 here is CASSYRAPSGNTIYF. The CDR3 coding sequence is TGTGCCAGCAGTTACAGGGCTCCCTCTGGAAACACCATATATTTT. This chain connects TRBV6-5 to TRBJ1-3; D unresolved. Trimming cost V 2 bases and J 0 bases, with 8 bases left between them. Per the germline V gene, CDR1 is MNHEY and CDR2 is SVGAGI. The CDR3 has 15 residues.

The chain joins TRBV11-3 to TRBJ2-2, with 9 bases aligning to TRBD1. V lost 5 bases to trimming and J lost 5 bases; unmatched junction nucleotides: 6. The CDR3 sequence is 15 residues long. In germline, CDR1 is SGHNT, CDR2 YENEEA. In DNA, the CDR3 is TGTGCCAGCAGCCTCGACAGGGGGAGTACCGGGGAGCTGTTTTTT. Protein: CASSLDRGSTGELFF.

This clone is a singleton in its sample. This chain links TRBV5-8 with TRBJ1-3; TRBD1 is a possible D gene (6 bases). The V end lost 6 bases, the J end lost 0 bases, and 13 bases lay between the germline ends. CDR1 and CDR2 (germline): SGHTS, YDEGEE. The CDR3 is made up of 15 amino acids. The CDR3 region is CASTTTGYSGNTIYF. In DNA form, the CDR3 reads TGTGCCAGCACCACGACAGGTTACTCTGGAAACACCATATATTTT.

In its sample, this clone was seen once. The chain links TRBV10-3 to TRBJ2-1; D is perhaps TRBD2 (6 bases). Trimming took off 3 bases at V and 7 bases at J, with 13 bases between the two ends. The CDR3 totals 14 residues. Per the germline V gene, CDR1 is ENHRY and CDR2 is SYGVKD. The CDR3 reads CAISENLGRNEQFF. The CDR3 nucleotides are TGTGCCATCAGTGAAAATCTAGGGAGGAATGAGCAGTTCTTC.